These 4 T cell receptor beta chains share one sample of origin, sequenced in a study of blood T cell repertoires in COVID-19. Only in-frame clones appear in the TCRdb table, and some are missing; sequencing was by immunoSEQ multiplex PCR. The table includes about 170,000 clones, 70% to 90% detected once. Sequencing input: peripheral blood. The receptors were gathered from a man aged 35-49 years who had recovered from COVID-19.

This sequence joins TRBV7-3 and TRBJ2-1; 7 bases map to TRBD2. Per germline, CDR1 SGHTA and CDR2 FQGTGA. Trimming took 3 bases from V and 0 from J; bases not matched to a gene: 2. This CDR3 is 15 amino acids long. This CDR3 reads CASSFQRGSYNEQFF. DNA of the CDR3: TGTGCCAGCAGCTTCCAGCGGGGCTCCTACAATGAGCAGTTCTTC. Full variable domain (missing parts from reference TRBV7-3 and TRBJ2-1): GAGVSQTPSNKVTEKGKYVELRCDPISGHTALYWYRQSLGQGPEFLIYFQGTGAADDSGLPNDRFFAVRPEGSVSTLKIQRTERGDSAVYLCASSFQRGSYNEQFFGPGTRLTVL.

The chain uses TRBV6-2 or TRBV6-3 and TRBJ2-7; D remains ambiguous. Looked up from germline, CDR1 is MNHEY and CDR2 is SVGEGT. The V and J ends lost 4 bases and 2 bases respectively, with 9 bases between them. This CDR3 is 13 amino acids long. CDR3 DNA: TGTGCCAGCAGTTTCCGCCAGACCTACGAGCAGTACTTC. Amino acids: CASSFRQTYEQYF.

V is TRBV27 and J is TRBJ2-1, with TRBD2 matching 8 bases. Germline V lookup: CDR1 MNHEY, CDR2 SMNVEV (reference sequence). With 8 bases clipped from V and 15 bases from J, the junction kept 15 bases outside the gene matches. This CDR3 comprises 13 residues. CDR3 residues: CASARDSGARPFF. DNA of the CDR3: TGTGCCAGCGCAAGGGATAGCGGGGCTCGACCGTTCTTC.

The rearrangement joins TRBV4-2 to TRBJ2-7, with 9 bases aligning to TRBD1. There are 14 residues in the CDR3. The V and J ends lost 4 bases and 5 bases, in that order; junction bases with no gene match: 6. CDR1 is LGHNA, CDR2 YNFKEQ, per germline. The CDR3 nucleotides read TGTGCCAGCAGCCCACGGGACAGGGAGGACGAGCAGTACTTC. Its translation: CASSPRDREDEQYF.